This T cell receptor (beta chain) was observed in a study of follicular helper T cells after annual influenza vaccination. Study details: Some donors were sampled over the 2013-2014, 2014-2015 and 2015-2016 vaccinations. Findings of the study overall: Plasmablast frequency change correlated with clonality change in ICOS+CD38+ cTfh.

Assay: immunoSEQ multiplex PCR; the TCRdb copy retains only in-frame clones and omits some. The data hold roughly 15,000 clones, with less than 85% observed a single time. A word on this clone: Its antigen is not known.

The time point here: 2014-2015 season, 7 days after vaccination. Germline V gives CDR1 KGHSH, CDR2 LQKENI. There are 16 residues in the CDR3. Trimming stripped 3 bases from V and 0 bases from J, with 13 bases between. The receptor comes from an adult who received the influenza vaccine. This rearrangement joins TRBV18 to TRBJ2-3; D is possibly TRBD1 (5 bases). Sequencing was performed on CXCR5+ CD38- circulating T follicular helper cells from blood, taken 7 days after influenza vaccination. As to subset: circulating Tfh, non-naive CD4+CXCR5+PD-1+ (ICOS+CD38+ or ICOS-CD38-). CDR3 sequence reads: CASSPDRDRSTDTQYF. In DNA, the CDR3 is TGTGCCAGCTCACCCGACAGAGATCGAAGCACAGATACGCAGTATTTT. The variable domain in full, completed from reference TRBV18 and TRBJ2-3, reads NAGVMQNPRHLVRRRGQEARLRCSPMKGHSHVYWYRQLPEEGLKFMVYLQKENIIDESGMPKERFSAEFPKEGPSILRIQQVVRGDSAAYFCASSPDRDRSTDTQYFGPGTRLTVL.